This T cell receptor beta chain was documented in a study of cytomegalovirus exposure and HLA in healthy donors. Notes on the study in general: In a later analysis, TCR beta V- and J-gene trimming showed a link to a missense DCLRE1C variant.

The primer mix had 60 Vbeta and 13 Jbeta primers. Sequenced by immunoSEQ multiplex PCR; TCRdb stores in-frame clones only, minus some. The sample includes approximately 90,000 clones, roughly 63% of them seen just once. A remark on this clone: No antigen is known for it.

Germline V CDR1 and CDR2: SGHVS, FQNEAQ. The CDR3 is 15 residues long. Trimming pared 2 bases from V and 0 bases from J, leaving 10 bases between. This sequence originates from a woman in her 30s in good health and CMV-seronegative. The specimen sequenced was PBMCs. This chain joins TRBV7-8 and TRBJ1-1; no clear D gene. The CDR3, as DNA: TGTGCCAGCAGCTTACAAGAGCCCGTGAACACTGAAGCTTTCTTT. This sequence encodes CASSLQEPVNTEAFF.